This is a list of T cell receptor beta chains from one sample in a study of T cells after yellow fever vaccination. TCRdb processed the 5' RACE reads anew with MiXCR; each CDR3 protein has one entry. The sample consists of nearly 550,000 distinct CDR3 sequences, about 19% of them appearing once. The sequences come from PBMCs, collected 15 days after the yellow fever booster vaccination. The source is a man aged 25-45 years who received the YFV17D yellow fever vaccine. Both conserved end residues are part of each CDR3. A D gene is named only where the DNA matches it firmly. A clone size is listed for some rows: how often the clone was seen (once, few, many), or a class if it is expanded.

len	v_gene	j_gene	d_gene	abundance	CDR3aa	CDR3nt
14	TRBV4-3	TRBJ2-1	TRBD1	NA	CASSQGTGSNEQFF	TGCGCCAGCAGCCAAGGGACAGGCAGCAATGAGCAGTTCTTC
13	TRBV19	TRBJ1-6	NA	few	CASGSSFFSPLHF	TGTGCCAGTGGGTCGAGTTTTTTTTCACCCCTCCACTTT
13	TRBV7-2	TRBJ1-1	NA	NA	CASRVFGNTEAFF	TGTGCCAGCAGGGTTTTCGGGAACACTGAAGCTTTCTTT
13	TRBV28	TRBJ2-3	NA	NA	CASSVLTSHTQYF	TGTGCCAGCAGTGTCCTAACTAGTCATACGCAGTATTTT
13	TRBV20-1	TRBJ1-2	NA	NA	CSVTGGDNYGYTF	TGCAGTGTGACGGGGGGAGACAACTATGGCTACACCTTC
18	TRBV11-1	TRBJ2-1	TRBD1	few	CASSLANHPGQGSNEQFF	TGTGCCAGCAGCTTAGCGAACCACCCGGGACAGGGGTCCAATGAGCAGTTCTTC
15	TRBV7-7	TRBJ2-1	NA	few	CASSARQALYNEQFF	TGTGCTAGCAGCGCCAGACAGGCTCTATACAATGAGCAGTTCTTC
17	TRBV6-2/TRBV6-3	TRBJ2-2	TRBD2	NA	CASSYSGLAVNTGELFF	TGTGCCAGCAGTTATTCGGGACTAGCAGTGAACACCGGGGAGCTGTTTTTT
13	TRBV29-1	TRBJ1-5	NA	few	CSVGGLPEEPQHF	TGCAGCGTTGGGGGACTCCCCGAAGAGCCCCAGCATTTT
12	TRBV5-1	TRBJ2-1	NA	NA	CASSLLLAEQFF	TGCGCCAGCAGCTTGTTATTAGCAGAGCAGTTCTTC
16	TRBV7-2	TRBJ1-5	NA	NA	CASSAGSGRGNQPQHF	TGTGCCAGCAGCGCAGGCTCAGGGCGCGGCAATCAGCCCCAGCATTTT
13	TRBV20-1	TRBJ2-2	NA	few	CSASSANTGELFF	TGCAGTGCTAGTAGCGCGAACACCGGGGAGCTGTTTTTT
13	TRBV6-6	TRBJ1-3	NA	NA	CASRGRAGYTIYF	TGTGCCAGCAGGGGCAGGGCGGGGTACACCATATATTTT
15	TRBV20-1	TRBJ2-5	NA	many	CSARAGAQIGETQYF	TGCAGTGCGCGAGCAGGGGCGCAAATCGGGGAGACCCAGTACTTC
15	TRBV20-1	TRBJ1-3	NA	few	CSARIRPLLGNTIYF	TGCAGTGCTAGAATTCGGCCCCTATTAGGAAACACCATATATTTT
10	TRBV12-3/TRBV12-4	TRBJ2-7	NA	few	CARNYYEQYF	TGTGCCAGGAATTACTACGAGCAGTACTTC
17	TRBV3-1	TRBJ2-3	TRBD2	NA	CASSLRLAGDGPDTQYF	TGTGCCAGCAGTCTTAGACTAGCGGGAGATGGTCCAGATACGCAGTATTTT
15	TRBV12-3/TRBV12-4	TRBJ2-1	NA	NA	CASSFGRDLGDEQFF	TGTGCCAGCAGTTTCGGTCGGGACTTGGGAGATGAGCAGTTCTTC
15	TRBV12-3/TRBV12-4	TRBJ2-5	TRBD2	NA	CASSSGREAQETQYF	TGTGCCAGCAGTTCGGGACGGGAGGCCCAAGAGACCCAGTACTTC
14	TRBV15	TRBJ2-3	NA	few	CATSRRRGTDTQYF	TGTGCCACCAGCAGGCGACGAGGAACAGATACGCAGTATTTT
13	TRBV29-1	TRBJ2-3	NA	NA	CSAAPGRADTQYF	TGCAGCGCAGCACCCGGGCGGGCAGATACGCAGTATTTT
16	TRBV5-1	TRBJ2-1	TRBD2	NA	CASSASGRILPNEQFF	TGCGCCAGCTCGGCTAGCGGGAGAATTCTGCCAAATGAGCAGTTCTTC
14	TRBV12-3/TRBV12-4	TRBJ2-7	TRBD2	few	CASSFSGSTYEQYF	TGTGCCAGCAGCTTTAGCGGGAGCACCTACGAGCAGTACTTC
16	TRBV5-8	TRBJ1-5	NA	few	CASSPLTGYSNQPQHF	TGTGCCAGCAGCCCGTTGACAGGATATAGCAATCAGCCCCAGCATTTT
14	TRBV2	TRBJ2-5	TRBD2	NA	CASRESGVQETQYF	TGTGCCAGCAGGGAAAGCGGGGTTCAAGAGACCCAGTACTTC
15	TRBV7-2	TRBJ2-5	NA	NA	CASSFNYGVSETQYF	TGTGCCAGCAGCTTTAATTACGGAGTGTCAGAGACCCAGTACTTC
14	TRBV12-3/TRBV12-4	TRBJ1-6	NA	few	CASTLGADNSPLHF	TGTGCCAGCACCTTGGGGGCAGATAATTCACCCCTCCACTTT
13	TRBV6-2/TRBV6-3	TRBJ2-7	TRBD1	NA	CASSQQGGHEQYF	TGTGCCAGCAGTCAACAGGGGGGCCACGAGCAGTACTTC
13	TRBV7-2	TRBJ2-3	NA	few	CASSTPYTDTQYF	TGTGCCAGCAGCACCCCGTACACAGATACGCAGTATTTT
14	TRBV20-1	TRBJ2-3	TRBD2	NA	CSASLAGGSEQQYF	TGCAGTGCTAGCTTAGCGGGAGGCTCCGAACAGCAGTATTTT
14	TRBV7-2	TRBJ1-4	NA	NA	CASSLVGGNEKLFF	TGTGCCAGCAGCTTAGTGGGGGGAAATGAAAAACTGTTTTTT
16	TRBV29-1	TRBJ1-2	NA	NA	CSVNGDTSSFNYGYTF	TGCAGCGTTAATGGAGACACGTCCAGTTTTAACTATGGCTACACCTTC
16	TRBV5-1	TRBJ2-1	NA	few	CASSSQGTSSYNEQFF	TGCGCCAGCAGCTCCCAGGGAACTAGCTCCTACAATGAGCAGTTCTTC
13	TRBV28	TRBJ1-1	NA	NA	CASSSRTAYEAFF	TGTGCCAGCAGCTCCCGGACGGCCTATGAAGCTTTCTTT
15	TRBV11-1	TRBJ2-6	NA	NA	CASSLPRAGANVLTF	TGTGCCAGCAGCTTACCCCGGGCTGGGGCCAACGTCCTGACTTTC
12	TRBV7-2	TRBJ2-7	TRBD1	NA	CASSPVDRGQYF	TGTGCCAGCAGCCCCGTTGACAGGGGGCAGTACTTC
12	TRBV14	TRBJ2-3	NA	NA	CASSPLGVTQYF	TGTGCCAGCAGCCCCTTAGGTGTTACGCAGTATTTT
15	TRBV5-1	TRBJ1-1	TRBD1	NA	CASSAGTGRGTEAFF	TGCGCCAGCAGCGCCGGGACAGGTCGAGGCACTGAAGCTTTCTTT
14	TRBV6-1	TRBJ2-5	NA	NA	CASSQSRARETQYF	TGTGCCAGCAGCCAAAGTAGGGCCCGGGAGACCCAGTACTTC
15	TRBV21-1	TRBJ2-3	NA	few	CASSKGERGTDTQYF	TGTGCCAGCAGCAAAGGAGAGCGCGGCACAGATACGCAGTATTTT
14	TRBV5-1	TRBJ2-5	NA	NA	CASSWGLAQETQYF	TGCGCCAGCAGCTGGGGGTTAGCTCAAGAGACCCAGTACTTC
15	TRBV12-3/TRBV12-4	TRBJ1-5	NA	many	CASSLRTDSNQPQHF	TGTGCCAGCAGTTTACGGACAGATAGCAATCAGCCCCAGCATTTT
13	TRBV15	TRBJ1-1	NA	few	CATSREGWTEAFF	TGTGCCACCAGCAGAGAGGGATGGACTGAAGCTTTCTTT
14	TRBV5-6	TRBJ2-7	TRBD1	few	CASSRTGGWYEQYF	TGTGCCAGCAGCAGAACAGGGGGCTGGTACGAGCAGTACTTC
13	TRBV9	TRBJ2-2	NA	NA	CASSGQVTGELFF	TGTGCCAGCAGCGGCCAGGTGACCGGGGAGCTGTTTTTT
14	TRBV27	TRBJ2-7	NA	NA	CASSGFGGAYEQYF	TGTGCCAGTAGTGGTTTTGGGGGCGCCTACGAGCAGTACTTC
16	TRBV20-1	TRBJ2-4	TRBD1	NA	CSAGPGQGRAKNIQYF	TGCAGTGCAGGCCCGGGACAGGGGCGAGCCAAAAACATTCAGTACTTC
15	TRBV5-1	TRBJ2-1	TRBD2	NA	CASSLAPSRGDEQFF	TGCGCCAGCAGCTTGGCCCCTAGTCGGGGGGATGAGCAGTTCTTC
13	TRBV20-1	TRBJ2-7	NA	NA	CSVRTGQHYEQYF	TGCAGTGTGAGAACCGGACAACACTACGAGCAGTACTTC
13	TRBV9	TRBJ2-2	NA	NA	CASSDANTGELFF	TGTGCCAGTTCAGACGCGAACACCGGGGAGCTGTTTTTT
14	TRBV11-3	TRBJ2-1	TRBD2	NA	CASSLDDERGKQFF	TGTGCCAGCAGCTTAGATGACGAGCGGGGCAAGCAGTTCTTC
13	TRBV29-1	TRBJ1-1	NA	NA	CSVENRVGTEAFF	TGCAGCGTGGAAAACAGGGTGGGCACTGAAGCTTTCTTT
13	TRBV20-1	TRBJ1-6	NA	NA	CSASNTIGSPLHF	TGCAGTGCTAGTAACACAATTGGATCACCCCTCCACTTT
16	TRBV28	TRBJ2-1	NA	few	CASSFGGAGRLDEQFF	TGTGCCAGCAGTTTTGGCGGCGCAGGGAGATTAGATGAGCAGTTCTTC
18	TRBV4-3	TRBJ2-7	TRBD2	NA	CASSQALPRGELTYEQYF	TGCGCCAGCAGCCAAGCGTTACCTCGGGGGGAGTTAACCTACGAGCAGTACTTC
12	TRBV6-2/TRBV6-3	TRBJ2-1	NA	few	CASSPTGYEQFF	TGTGCCAGCAGTCCTACAGGGTATGAGCAGTTCTTC
16	TRBV3-1	TRBJ2-7	TRBD2	NA	CASSHGLAGLSYEQYF	TGTGCCAGCAGCCACGGACTAGCGGGATTGTCCTACGAGCAGTACTTC
15	TRBV27	TRBJ2-2	TRBD2	NA	CASSQIAGDTGELFF	TGTGCCAGCAGTCAAATAGCGGGAGACACCGGGGAGCTGTTTTTT
12	TRBV10-3	TRBJ2-7	NA	few	CAIGDTSYEQYF	TGTGCCATCGGGGACACCTCCTACGAGCAGTACTTC